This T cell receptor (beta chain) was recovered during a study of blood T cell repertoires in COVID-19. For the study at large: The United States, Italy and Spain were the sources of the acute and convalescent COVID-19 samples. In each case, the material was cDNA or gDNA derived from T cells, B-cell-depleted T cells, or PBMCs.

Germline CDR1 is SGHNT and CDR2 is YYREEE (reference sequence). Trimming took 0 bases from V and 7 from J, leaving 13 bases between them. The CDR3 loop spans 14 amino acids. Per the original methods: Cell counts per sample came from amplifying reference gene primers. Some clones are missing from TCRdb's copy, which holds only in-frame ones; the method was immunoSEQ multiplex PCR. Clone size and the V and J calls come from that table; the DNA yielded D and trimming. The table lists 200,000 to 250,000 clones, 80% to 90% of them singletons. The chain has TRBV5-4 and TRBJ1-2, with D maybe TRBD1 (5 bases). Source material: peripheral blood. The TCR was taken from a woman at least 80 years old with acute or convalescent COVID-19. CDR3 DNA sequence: TGTGCCAGCAGCTTGGCTGGAGGCGGGACTGGCTACACCTTC. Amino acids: CASSLAGGGTGYTF.